This T cell receptor (beta chain) was profiled in a study of blood T cell repertoires in COVID-19 (dated by TCRdb to about 2020). For the wider study: The collaborator samples originated in the United States, Italy and Spain and spanned the acute and convalescent phases of COVID-19. Samples came from the ongoing ImmuneRACE study (first 160 participants) plus 1,254 subjects from 6 global collaborators. Subjects who had been exposed to COVID-19, were actively infected with it, or had recovered from it provided the deeply sampled blood TCRbeta repertoires that made up the dataset. Nearly every sample came with metadata listing a de-identified subject ID, COVID-19 status, age in years and sex. The repertoires were made available in a free public database intended to serve as a resource for research on the immune response to SARS-CoV-2. The prospective study material was composed of cDNA or gDNA derived from T cells, B-cell-depleted T cells, or PBMCs. Where available, HLA class I and class II types were taken from metadata supplied by the sample provider and were not determined by assay-based typing.

The immunoSEQ Assay, a bias-controlled multiplex PCR, was used to amplify TCRbeta CDR3 regions from genomic DNA. Under the source paper's analysis protocol: The number of nucleated cells in each sample was estimated from the amplification of reference gene primers within the assay. To quantify the absolute abundance of each unique TCRbeta CDR3 rearrangement, sequence reads were collapsed and filtered. For each sample, productive Simpson clonality was calculated as the square root of Simpson's diversity index over productive rearrangements. TCRdb carries this immuneACCESS record with in-frame sequences only. Its versions omit some clonotypes, under half of them owing to an unresolved V gene in the studies checked, with the rest unexplained. V, J and clone size are taken as reported in that table, and D and trimming were inferred from the DNA itself. This sample is represented by roughly 160,000 clones; roughly 87% of them were singletons. The ten largest clones capture around 4% of the sample.

CDR1 and CDR2, per the germline V gene, are KGHDR and SFDVKD. V is shortened by 3 bases, J by 4 bases, and the region joining them spans 11 bases. Including the terminal cysteine and phenylalanine, the CDR3 comprises 15 residues. Just the 45-base CDR3 DNA is kept, in frame starting at base 1. As to this clone: Its recognized antigen is unknown. The record has no base qualities; no much larger clone is one base away.

A second Seattle source provided samples from volunteer blood donors who had recovered from COVID-19. Each collaborating institution followed its own protocols to collect whole blood in K2EDTA tubes. For TCRbeta analysis, collaborators shipped samples as frozen whole blood, isolated PBMCs, or DNA extracted from either of those sample types. Overall results and qualifications from the work: The amount of clinical and demographic metadata varied by source and participant and was provided uncurated.

The TCR was taken from a woman aged 60-75 years who had recovered from COVID-19. Input material: peripheral blood. The chain is encoded by TRBV24-1 joined to TRBJ2-2; perhaps TRBD2 is the D gene, with 5 bases matching. CDR3 loop: CATSDAGSTTGELFF. The DNA is TGTGCCACCAGTGATGCGGGTTCCACCACCGGGGAGCTGTTTTTT.